A selection of T cell receptor beta chains follows, all from one sample in a study of cytomegalovirus exposure and HLA in healthy donors. Sequencing was performed with immunoSEQ multiplex PCR; in TCRdb, only in-frame clones are kept and a portion is missing. The profile shows about 82,000 clones, roughly four fifths of them singletons. The specimen was PBMCs. The receptors shown here come from a woman between 45 and 65 years old in good health and CMV-seropositive. Both conserved end residues are part of each CDR3.

14	TRBV7-9	TRBJ2-2	CASSLVGHTGELFF
14	TRBV2	TRBJ2-2	CASRLLLDAGELFF
13	TRBV6-1	TRBJ2-2	CASKLGGTGELFF
15	TRBV5-1	TRBJ1-1	CASSSSGQPNTEAFF
13	TRBV30	TRBJ2-7	CAWSWDYSYEQYF
15	TRBV7-2	TRBJ2-7	CASSPRLAGSPVQYF
16	TRBV5-1	TRBJ2-7	CASSILGLAGVYEQYF
15	TRBV18	TRBJ1-2	CASSPLGQDQLGYTF
14	TRBV19	TRBJ2-5	CASSPDRGVETQYF
13	TRBV4-1	TRBJ1-2	CASSPRTAYGYTF
12	TRBV9	TRBJ2-1	CASSGYSGRQFF
13	TRBV6-8	TRBJ1-2	CASSPDRVYGYTF
16	TRBV6-4	TRBJ1-2	CASSRRPDREEAGYTF
15	TRBV5-1	TRBJ2-7	CASSVGGAGGYEQYF